Only a few counts were recorded for the clone carrying this TCR beta chain. The sample belongs to a study of blood T cells in healthy people across ages. The CDR3 sequence is 15 residues long. In germline, CDR1 is SGHRS, CDR2 YFSETQ. Unmatched junction bases numbered 9, after V lost 0 bases and J lost 8 bases. Primers used in a second PCR of about 7 to 12 cycles were a sample-barcoded 5' primer and a J-beta primer mix. Carrying 12 random nucleotides, a template-switch adaptor labeled each individual cDNA molecule. TCRdb ran MiXCR on the 5' RACE reads and lists one entry per CDR3 protein. The sample has roughly 730,000 distinct CDR3 sequences, just over 55% seen once; the top ten hold around 24%. Donor samples were obtained from healthy Caucasian individuals from Russia, aged about 6 to 100.

This chain uses TRBV5-1 with TRBJ1-2; TRBD1 matches at 8 bases. The TCR was taken from a man aged 35-49 years in good health. The sequenced sample was blood. The CDR3 is CASSLDRGWKNGYTF. CDR3 DNA: TGCGCCAGCAGCTTGGACAGGGGGTGGAAGAACGGCTACACCTTC.